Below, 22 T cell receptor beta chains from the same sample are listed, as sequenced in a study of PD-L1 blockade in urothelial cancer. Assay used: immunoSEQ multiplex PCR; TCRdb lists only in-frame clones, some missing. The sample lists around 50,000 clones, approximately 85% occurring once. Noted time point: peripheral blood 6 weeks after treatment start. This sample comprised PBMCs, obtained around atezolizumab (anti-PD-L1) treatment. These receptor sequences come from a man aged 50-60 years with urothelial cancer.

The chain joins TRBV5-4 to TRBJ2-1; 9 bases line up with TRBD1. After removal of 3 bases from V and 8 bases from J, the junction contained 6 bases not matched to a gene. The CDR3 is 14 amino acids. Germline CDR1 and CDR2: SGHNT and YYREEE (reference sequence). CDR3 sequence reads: CASSSGQGRDEQFF. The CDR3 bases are TGTGCCAGCAGCTCGGGACAGGGAAGGGATGAGCAGTTCTTC.

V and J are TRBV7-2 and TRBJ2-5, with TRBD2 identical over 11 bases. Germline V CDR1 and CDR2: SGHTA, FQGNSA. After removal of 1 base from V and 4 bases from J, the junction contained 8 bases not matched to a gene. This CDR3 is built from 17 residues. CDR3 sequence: CASSLGIAGGPTETQYF. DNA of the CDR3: TGTGCCAGCAGCTTAGGAATAGCGGGAGGGCCGACAGAGACCCAGTACTTC.

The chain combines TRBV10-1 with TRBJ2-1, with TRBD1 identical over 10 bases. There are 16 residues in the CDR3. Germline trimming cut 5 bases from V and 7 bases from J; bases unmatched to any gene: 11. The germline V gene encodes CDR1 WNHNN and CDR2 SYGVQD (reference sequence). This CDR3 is CASSRIATGGRNEQFF. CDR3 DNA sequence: TGCGCCAGCAGTCGGATCGCGACAGGGGGCCGGAATGAGCAGTTCTTC.

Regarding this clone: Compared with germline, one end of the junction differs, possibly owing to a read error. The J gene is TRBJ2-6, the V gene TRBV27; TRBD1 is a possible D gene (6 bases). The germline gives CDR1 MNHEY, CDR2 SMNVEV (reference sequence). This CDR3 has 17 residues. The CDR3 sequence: CASSLTGTQGSAKVLTF. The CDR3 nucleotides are TGTGCCAGCAGCCTCACCGGGACACAAGGTAGTGCCAAGGTCCTGACTTTC.

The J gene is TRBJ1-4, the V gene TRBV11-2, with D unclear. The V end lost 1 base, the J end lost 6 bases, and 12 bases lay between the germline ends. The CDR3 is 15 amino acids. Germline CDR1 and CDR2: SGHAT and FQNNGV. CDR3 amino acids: CASSLGIGRDEKLFF. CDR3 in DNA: TGTGCCAGCAGCTTAGGTATAGGGAGGGATGAAAAACTGTTTTTT. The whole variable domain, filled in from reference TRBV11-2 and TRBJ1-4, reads EAGVAQSPRYKIIEKRQSVAFWCNPISGHATLYWYQQILGQGPKLLIQFQNNGVVDDSQLPKDRFSAERLKGVDSTLKIQPAKLEDSAVYLCASSLGIGRDEKLFFGSGTQLSVL.

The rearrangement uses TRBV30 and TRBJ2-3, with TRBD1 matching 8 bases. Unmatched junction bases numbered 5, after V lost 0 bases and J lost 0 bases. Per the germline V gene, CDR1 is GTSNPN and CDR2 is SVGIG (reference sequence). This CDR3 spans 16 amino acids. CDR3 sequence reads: CAWSVPTGGSTDTQYF. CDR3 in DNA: TGTGCCTGGAGTGTACCCACAGGGGGGAGCACAGATACGCAGTATTTT.

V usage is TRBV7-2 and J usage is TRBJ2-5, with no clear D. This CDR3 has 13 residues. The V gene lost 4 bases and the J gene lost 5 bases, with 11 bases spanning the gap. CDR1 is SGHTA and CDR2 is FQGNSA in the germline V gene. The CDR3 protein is CASSSWRRETQYF. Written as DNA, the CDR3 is TGTGCCAGCAGCTCCTGGCGGCGGGAGACCCAGTACTTC.

CDR3 amino acids: CASSIITGELFF. In DNA, the CDR3 is TGTGCCAGTAGTATTATTACCGGGGAGCTGTTTTTT. This chain connects TRBV19 to TRBJ2-2, with D uncertain. Germline V lookup: CDR1 LNHDA, CDR2 SQIVND (reference sequence). The CDR3 runs to 12 residues. Trimming removed 3 bases from V and 5 bases from J, with 4 bases in between.

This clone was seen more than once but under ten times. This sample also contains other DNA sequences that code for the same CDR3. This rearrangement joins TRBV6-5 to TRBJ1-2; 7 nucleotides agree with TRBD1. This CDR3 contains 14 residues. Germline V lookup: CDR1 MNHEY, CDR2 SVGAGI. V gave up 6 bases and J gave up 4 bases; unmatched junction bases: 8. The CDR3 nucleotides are TGTGCCAGCAGGCAAACAGGGACAGCCTATGGCTACACCTTC. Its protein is CASRQTGTAYGYTF.

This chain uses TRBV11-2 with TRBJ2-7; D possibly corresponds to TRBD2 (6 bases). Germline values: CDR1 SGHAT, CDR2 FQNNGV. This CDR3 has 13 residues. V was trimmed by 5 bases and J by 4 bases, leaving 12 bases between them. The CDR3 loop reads CASSRGYPYEQYF. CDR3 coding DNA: TGTGCCAGCAGCCGGGGGTACCCATACGAGCAGTACTTC. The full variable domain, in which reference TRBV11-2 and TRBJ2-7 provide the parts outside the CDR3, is EAGVAQSPRYKIIEKRQSVAFWCNPISGHATLYWYQQILGQGPKLLIQFQNNGVVDDSQLPKDRFSAERLKGVDSTLKIQPAKLEDSAVYLCASSRGYPYEQYFGPGTRLTVT.

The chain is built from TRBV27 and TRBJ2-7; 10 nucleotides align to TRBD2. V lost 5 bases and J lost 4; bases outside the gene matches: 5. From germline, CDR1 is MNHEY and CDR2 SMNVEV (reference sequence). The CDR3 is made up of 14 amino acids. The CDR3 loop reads CASSGLAGGYEQYF. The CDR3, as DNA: TGTGCCAGCAGTGGGTTAGCGGGAGGTTACGAGCAGTACTTC.

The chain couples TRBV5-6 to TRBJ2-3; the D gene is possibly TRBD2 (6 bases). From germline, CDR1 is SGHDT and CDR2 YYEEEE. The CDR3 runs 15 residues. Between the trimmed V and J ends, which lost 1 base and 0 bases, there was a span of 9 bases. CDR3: CASSLPSGSTDTQYF. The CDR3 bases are TGTGCCAGCAGCTTGCCGAGCGGGAGCACAGATACGCAGTATTTT.

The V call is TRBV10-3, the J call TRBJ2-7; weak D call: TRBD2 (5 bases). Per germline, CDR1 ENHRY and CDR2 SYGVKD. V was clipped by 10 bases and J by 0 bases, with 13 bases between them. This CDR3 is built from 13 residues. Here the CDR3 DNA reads TGTGCCACGGCCCCGGGGAGCTCCTACGAGCAGTACTTC. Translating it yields CATAPGSSYEQYF.

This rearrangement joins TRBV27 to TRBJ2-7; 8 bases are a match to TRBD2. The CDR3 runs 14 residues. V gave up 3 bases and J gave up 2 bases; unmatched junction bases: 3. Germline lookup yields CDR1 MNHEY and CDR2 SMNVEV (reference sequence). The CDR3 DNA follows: TGTGCCAGCAGTTTTGCGGGACTAGCCTACGAGCAGTACTTC. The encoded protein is CASSFAGLAYEQYF.

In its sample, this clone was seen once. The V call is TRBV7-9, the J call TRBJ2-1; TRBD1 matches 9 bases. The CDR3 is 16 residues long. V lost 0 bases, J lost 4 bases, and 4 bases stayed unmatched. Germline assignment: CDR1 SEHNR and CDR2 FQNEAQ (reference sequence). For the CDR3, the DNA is TGTGCCAGCAGCTTAGCTCGGACAGGGGCTTACAATGAGCAGTTCTTC. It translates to CASSLARTGAYNEQFF.

CDR3 region: CASSRDTTRYF. The CDR3 DNA is TGTGCCAGCAGCCGGGATACTACGCGGTACTTC. The chain employs TRBV7-9 and TRBJ2-7; D may be TRBD2 (5 bases). CDR1 is SEHNR and CDR2 is FQNEAQ in the germline V gene (reference sequence). The CDR3 runs to 11 residues. V lost 5 bases, J lost 12 bases, and 14 bases lay in between.

Here the CDR3 DNA reads TGCAGCGCAACGGGGGGGGCGGGAGGGCCGCAAGAGACCCAGTACTTC. The encoded protein is CSATGGAGGPQETQYF. The chain combines TRBV29-1 with TRBJ2-5, with 9 bases that match TRBD2. Germline trimming cut 7 bases from V and 2 bases from J; bases unmatched to any gene: 14. In germline, CDR1 is SQVTM, CDR2 ANQGSEA. The CDR3 consists of 16 residues.

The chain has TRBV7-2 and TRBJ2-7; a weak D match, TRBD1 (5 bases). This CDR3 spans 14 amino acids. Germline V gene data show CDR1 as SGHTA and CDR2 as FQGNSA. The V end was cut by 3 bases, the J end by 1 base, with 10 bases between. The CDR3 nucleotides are TGTGCCAGCAGCTTTGACAGAAGTTCCTACGAGCAGTACTTC. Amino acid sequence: CASSFDRSSYEQYF.

CDR3 region: CASSTLRNEQFF. CDR3 bases: TGTGCCAGCAGCACGTTGCGAAATGAGCAGTTCTTC. The V gene is TRBV28, the J gene TRBJ2-1; no definite D call. In germline, CDR1 is MDHEN, CDR2 SYDVKM. The CDR3 has 12 residues. V shed 6 bases and J shed 7 bases, with 10 bases lying between them.

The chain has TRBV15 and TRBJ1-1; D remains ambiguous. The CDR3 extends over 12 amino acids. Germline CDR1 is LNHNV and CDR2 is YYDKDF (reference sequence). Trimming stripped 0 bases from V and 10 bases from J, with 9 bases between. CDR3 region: CATSRERGIAFF. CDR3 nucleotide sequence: TGTGCCACCAGCAGAGAACGGGGTATAGCTTTCTTT.

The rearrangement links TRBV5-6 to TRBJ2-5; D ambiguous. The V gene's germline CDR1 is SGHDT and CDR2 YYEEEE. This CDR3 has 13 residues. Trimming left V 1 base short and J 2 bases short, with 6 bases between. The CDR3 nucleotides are TGTGCCAGCAGCTTGCAGGATCAAGAGACCCAGTACTTC. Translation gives CASSLQDQETQYF.

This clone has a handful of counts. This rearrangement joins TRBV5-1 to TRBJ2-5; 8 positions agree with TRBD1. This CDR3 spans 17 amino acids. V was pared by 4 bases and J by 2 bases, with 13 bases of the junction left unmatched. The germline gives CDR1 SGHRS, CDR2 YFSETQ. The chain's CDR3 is CASSPGQGRVAQETQYF. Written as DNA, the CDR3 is TGCGCCAGCAGCCCCGGACAGGGAAGGGTGGCGCAAGAGACCCAGTACTTC. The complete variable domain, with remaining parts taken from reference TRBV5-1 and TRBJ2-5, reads KAGVTQTPRYLIKTRGQQVTLSCSPISGHRSVSWYQQTPGQGLQFLFEYFSETQRNKGNFPGRFSGRQFSNSRSEMNVSTLELGDSALYLCASSPGQGRVAQETQYFGPGTRLLVL.